The T cell receptor (beta chain) described here comes from a study of control samples from healthy donors and cancer patients. The CDR3 is 16 residues long. V lost 2 bases, J lost 5 bases, and 16 bases lay in between. Germline V gene sequence: CDR1 LGHDT, CDR2 YNNKEL (reference sequence). TCRdb's copy holds only in-frame clones and misses some; the assay was immunoSEQ multiplex PCR. This table holds roughly 49,000 clones, approximately 94% found once. The TCR originated in a man between 25 and 39 years old with colorectal cancer. The sample was PBMCs. The chain recombines TRBV3-1 (or the pseudogene TRBV3-2) with TRBJ2-1; D tentatively reads TRBD1 or TRBD2 (5 bases each). This chain's CDR3 is CASSQPSTGTHNEQFF. As DNA, the CDR3 is TGTGCCAGCAGCCAACCCTCGACCGGGACCCACAATGAGCAGTTCTTC.